Listed here are 22 T cell receptor beta chains from one sample, sequenced in a study of Graves' ophthalmopathy and Graves' hyperthyroidism. The study amplified TCR beta CDR3 regions using RNA transcripts. First-round RT-PCR with HTBI primers preceded a second-round multiplex PCR. TCRdb called the multiplex PCR reads again in MiXCR, with one record for every CDR3 protein. The table has 200,000 to 250,000 distinct CDR3 sequences, about 22% seen once; the top ten hold around 45%. The sample was peripheral blood. These receptors were collected from a woman in her forties or fifties with Graves' ophthalmopathy.

This clonotype came up many times. This chain links TRBV29-1 with TRBJ2-7, with a possible D match to TRBD1 (5 bases). CDR3 size: 12 residues. Looked up from germline, CDR1 is SQVTM and CDR2 is ANQGSEA. V lost 4 bases, J lost 3 bases, and 10 bases lay in between. The CDR3 protein is CSVGQGNYEQYF. CDR3 DNA sequence: TGCAGCGTTGGGCAGGGTAACTACGAGCAGTACTTC.

There are many counts of this clonotype. The chain has TRBV19 and TRBJ1-2; the match to TRBD1 covers 8 bases. Germline lookup yields CDR1 LNHDA and CDR2 SQIVND (reference sequence). The CDR3 has 13 amino acids. The V and J ends lost 6 bases and 7 bases, in that order; junction bases with no gene match: 7. The CDR3 DNA reads as TGTGCCAGTAGACCAGACAGGGGCGCTGGCTACACCTTC. It yields the protein CASRPDRGAGYTF.

This clonotype has a count of ten or more. V usage is TRBV7-2 and J usage is TRBJ1-1; D ambiguous. Per the germline V gene, CDR1 is SGHTA and CDR2 is FQGNSA. The CDR3 spans 14 residues. V was pared by 1 base and J by 3 bases, with 9 bases between. CDR3 in DNA: TGTGCCAGCAGCTTAGTACCAGGCTACACTGAAGCTTTCTTT. Translating it yields CASSLVPGYTEAFF.

The gene calls are TRBV29-1 and TRBJ1-2, with 8 bases identical to TRBD1. V trimming: 4 bases; J trimming: 8 bases; junction bases outside the gene matches: 9. The germline V gene has CDR1 SQVTM and CDR2 ANQGSEA. This CDR3 comprises 13 residues. The CDR3 DNA reads TGCAGCGTTGCCCCTGGACAGGGAAGGGGCTACACCTTC. Translation gives CSVAPGQGRGYTF.

This clonotype was seen at least ten times. V usage is TRBV30 and J usage is TRBJ2-2; D uncertain. The CDR3 has 11 residues. The ends were cut back, 4 bases at V and 3 bases at J, with 3 bases in the middle. Germline values: CDR1 GTSNPN, CDR2 SVGIG (reference sequence). The CDR3 coding sequence is TGTGCCTGGAAGGACACCGGGGAGCTGTTTTTT. This codes for CAWKDTGELFF. The variable domain in full, with the rest retrieved from reference TRBV30 and TRBJ2-2, is SQTIHQWPATLVQPVGSPLSLECTVEGTSNPNLYWYRQAAGRGLQLLFYSVGIGQISSEVPQNLSASRPQDRQFILSSKKLLLSDSGFYLCAWKDTGELFFGEGSRLTVL.

This clonotype was observed many times. V and J are TRBV19 and TRBJ1-1; 9 positions agree with TRBD1. Germline V gene sequence: CDR1 LNHDA, CDR2 SQIVND (reference sequence). V was pared by 10 bases and J by 10 bases, with 22 bases of the junction left unmatched. This CDR3 is built from 16 residues. The CDR3 spells CATDRGNPVRVVGAFF. CDR3 in DNA: TGTGCCACGGACAGGGGCAACCCCGTGCGAGTGGTAGGAGCTTTCTTT.

The sample holds many counts of this clonotype. V usage is TRBV29-1 and J usage is TRBJ2-5, with 8 bases lining up with TRBD2. Trimming took 6 bases from V and 4 from J; bases not matched to a gene: 13. This CDR3 spans 15 amino acids. Looked up from germline, CDR1 is SQVTM and CDR2 is ANQGSEA. In DNA, the CDR3 is TGCAGCGTGACCGTTGGACTAGCTTCCCGAGAGACCCAGTACTTC. Translating gives CSVTVGLASRETQYF.

The rearrangement links TRBV27 to TRBJ1-2, with D unresolved. Germline V gene lookup returns CDR1 MNHEY and CDR2 SMNVEV (reference sequence). The CDR3 spans 13 residues. Between the trimmed V and J ends, which lost 5 bases and 3 bases, there was a span of 10 bases. The DNA of the CDR3 is TGTGCCAGCAGTCCCGCAGAAGACTATGGCTACACCTTC. Translation gives CASSPAEDYGYTF.

This chain uses TRBV3-1 with TRBJ2-5; 10 bases match TRBD2. The ends lost 8 bases at V and 1 base at J; junction bases unmatched: 7. CDR3 size: 15 residues. The V gene's germline CDR1 is LGHDT and CDR2 YNNKEL (reference sequence). Written as DNA, the CDR3 is TGTGCCAGCCGGACTAGCGGAGGACCCCAAGAGACCCAGTACTTC. Translated: CASRTSGGPQETQYF.

In its sample, this clonotype was seen many times. The V and J genes are TRBV28 and TRBJ1-1; D call uncertain. V lost 6 bases and J lost 3, with 14 bases in between. Per the germline V gene, CDR1 is MDHEN and CDR2 is SYDVKM. The CDR3 has 14 amino acids. The CDR3 loop is CASRLQGRYTEAFF. The CDR3, as DNA: TGTGCCAGCAGACTACAAGGACGGTACACTGAAGCTTTCTTT.

This clonotype was found many times. V is TRBV12-3 or TRBV12-4 and J is TRBJ2-5; tentative D call: TRBD2 (6 bases). The CDR3 spans 12 residues. V lost 6 bases and J 5 bases, leaving 10 bases between the germline ends. CDR3 DNA: TGTGCCAGCAGAACCGGAGGGGAGACCCAGTACTTC. Amino acids: CASRTGGETQYF.

Many counts were recorded for this clonotype. The rearrangement links TRBV29-1 to TRBJ2-2; the D is unclear. The CDR3 spans 16 residues. Germline V gene lookup returns CDR1 SQVTM and CDR2 ANQGSEA. Trimming removed 3 bases at V and 2 bases at J, with 16 bases between. The CDR3 here is CSVDNSETENTGELFF. CDR3 bases: TGCAGCGTTGATAATTCCGAAACAGAAAACACCGGGGAGCTGTTTTTT.

This clonotype appeared many times. The rearrangement uses TRBV20-1 and TRBJ1-2; TRBD1 matches at 8 bases. The CDR3 extends over 13 amino acids. The V segment lost 2 bases and the J segment 6 bases; nucleotides outside the gene matches: 5. The V gene's germline CDR1 is DFQATT and CDR2 SNEGSKA (reference sequence). The chain's CDR3 is CSARQGARDGYTF. The CDR3 DNA is TGCAGTGCTAGACAGGGGGCGCGAGATGGCTACACCTTC.

This clonotype was counted many times. The rearrangement links TRBV7-9 to TRBJ2-7; tentative D call: TRBD1 (6 bases). V lost 4 bases and J lost 7, with 11 bases in between. Germline V CDR1 and CDR2: SEHNR, FQNEAQ (reference sequence). The CDR3 spans 12 residues. Written as DNA, the CDR3 is TGTGCCAGCAGCTCCACAGGGTGGGAGCAGTACTTC. Translated, it gives CASSSTGWEQYF.

This clonotype has a count of ten or more. The V gene is TRBV20-1, the J gene TRBJ2-5, with 10 bases lining up with TRBD2. Losses at the gene ends were 3 bases for V and 3 bases for J; bases not matched to a gene: 7. This CDR3 spans 15 amino acids. Germline loops: CDR1 DFQATT, CDR2 SNEGSKA (reference sequence). The CDR3 loop is CSASSPSGREETQYF. The CDR3 coding sequence is TGCAGTGCTAGCTCCCCTAGCGGGAGAGAAGAGACCCAGTACTTC.

In its sample, this clonotype was seen many times. The genes are TRBV19 and TRBJ1-1; D might be TRBD1 (6 bases). V was shortened by 8 bases and J by 5 bases, with 15 bases between the two germline ends. There are 13 residues in the CDR3. Germline values: CDR1 LNHDA, CDR2 SQIVND (reference sequence). In nucleotides, the CDR3 is TGTGCCAGTGATAGGGGGGGAGGGACTGAAGCTTTCTTT. Translated: CASDRGGGTEAFF.

In its sample, this clonotype was seen many times. The chain recombines TRBV18 with TRBJ1-5, with 8 bases aligning to TRBD1. The CDR3 consists of 16 residues. V lost 6 bases to trimming and J lost 2 bases; unmatched junction nucleotides: 9. Germline CDR1 KGHSH, CDR2 LQKENI. In nucleotides, the CDR3 is TGTGCCAGCTCTTCAACAGGGGGTTGGCGCAATCAGCCCCAGCATTTT. Translated: CASSSTGGWRNQPQHF.

This clonotype appeared many times. This chain uses TRBV20-1 with TRBJ1-5, with a possible D match to TRBD1 (6 bases). The CDR3 consists of 15 residues. CDR1 is DFQATT and CDR2 is SNEGSKA in the germline V gene (reference sequence). Deletions cut 6 bases from V and 0 bases from J, with 15 bases between. In DNA, the CDR3 is TGCAGTGCCACTGAGGGGGGGCGTAGCAATCAGCCCCAGCATTTT. It encodes CSATEGGRSNQPQHF.

This clonotype has at least ten counts. The V call is TRBV28, the J call TRBJ2-7, with TRBD2 as a possible D gene (5 bases). This CDR3 region has 16 residues. The V and J ends lost 4 bases and 1 base respectively, with 17 bases between them. CDR1 and CDR2 (germline): MDHEN, SYDVKM. CDR3 sequence: CASSSVTREQSYEQYF. The CDR3 DNA is TGTGCCAGCAGTTCCGTCACCCGGGAACAATCCTACGAGCAGTACTTC.

The chain carries TRBV6-1 and TRBJ2-5; TRBD2 is a possible D gene (6 bases). The CDR3 consists of 17 residues. Looked up from germline, CDR1 is MNHNS and CDR2 is SASEGT. V was trimmed by 3 bases and J by 3 bases, leaving 20 bases between them. DNA for the CDR3: TGTGCCAGCAGTGAGGGGAGGTGGACGGCGGATAAAGAGACCCAGTACTTC. It yields the protein CASSEGRWTADKETQYF.

This clonotype showed up many times. This chain joins TRBV20-1 and TRBJ2-5; D is possibly TRBD2 (6 bases). The CDR3 extends over 16 amino acids. The germline CDR1 and CDR2 sequences are DFQATT and SNEGSKA (reference sequence). Trimming took off 0 bases at V and 0 bases at J, with 14 bases between the two ends. Written as DNA, the CDR3 is TGCAGTGCTAGAGATTCGGGAGCAGCCCACCAAGAGACCCAGTACTTC. Its translation is CSARDSGAAHQETQYF.

This clonotype rates as large. The chain links TRBV2 to TRBJ1-1; 7 bases are a match to TRBD1. CDR1 SNHLY and CDR2 FYNNEI come from the germline V gene. This CDR3 spans 12 amino acids. J was trimmed by 7 bases and V by 5 bases; bases with no gene match: 4. The CDR3, as DNA: TGTGCCAGCAGTTCCGGGACAGATGAAGCTTTCTTT. Its translation: CASSSGTDEAFF.